This T cell receptor beta chain was identified during a study of blood T cell repertoires in COVID-19. About the research overall: T cells, B-cell-depleted T cells, or PBMCs provided the cDNA or gDNA that served as material.

Clones were read by immunoSEQ multiplex PCR, and TCRdb kept only the in-frame ones, dropping some. This sample carries 130,000 to 150,000 clones, roughly 86% of them seen once, and the ten largest clones take 2.3%. V lost 0 bases and J lost 1; bases outside the gene matches: 6. The germline gives CDR1 SGDLS, CDR2 YYNGEE. The CDR3 totals 19 residues. The material sequenced was peripheral blood. The receptor comes from a human donor in a cohort sampled during active COVID-19. V usage is TRBV9 and J usage is TRBJ2-1; 14 bases agree with TRBD2. CDR3 amino acids: CASSVEGRLAGGSYNEQFF. The CDR3 bases are TGTGCCAGCAGCGTAGAGGGGAGACTAGCGGGAGGGTCCTACAATGAGCAGTTCTTC.